This T cell receptor beta chain appears in the sequencing data of a study of human T cells and chemical hapten exposure. Study-wide background: TCR yields differed between samples (mainly from small differences in pooled library volume). Notes on the study in general: The number of TCRs above 1 in 1000 frequency did not change after DPC sensitization.

Germline V gene sequence: CDR1 KGHSH, CDR2 LQKENI. This CDR3 is built from 15 residues. The V end was cut by 5 bases, the J end by 0 bases, with 11 bases between. This clonotype was recorded many times. Its antigen is unknown. The study's library attached unique molecular identifiers to single cDNA molecules. From the RACE reads, TCRdb called clonotypes with MiXCR, one entry per CDR3 protein. The sample shows some 120,000 distinct CDR3 sequences, about 9% of them seen only once. Time point here: healthy volunteer bleed at 2 weeks. RNA extraction used unfractionated whole blood as the source of total RNA.

The J gene is TRBJ1-3, the V gene TRBV18; D is unresolved. The TCR comes from a male donor in good health. Some clones in this sample may be carry-over from other donors' samples. The sequenced sample consisted of whole blood. CDR3 nucleotides: TGTGCCAGCTCAGCCGACAAAGGCTCTGGAAACACCATATATTTT. Its protein product is CASSADKGSGNTIYF.